This TCR beta chain appears in the sequencing data of a study of monozygotic twins with inflammatory bowel disease. Addition of UMIs with a 6-nucleotide sample barcode was achieved by template switching. TCRdb re-called the 5' RACE reads; one entry per CDR3 protein, DNA not given. Across fewer than 400,000 distinct CDR3 sequences, the top ten clones capture 5.6% of the sample. The sequenced sample was blood. The clonotype comes from a human donor with ulcerative colitis or Crohn's disease, or a healthy co-twin of an affected twin (not recorded which).

CDR3 amino acids: CASSLGPPYGYTF. The chain has TRBV18 and TRBJ1-2; TCRdb's D call, TRBD1, is unchecked because there is no DNA. The length of the CDR3 is 13 residues. Germline-derived CDR1 and CDR2 are KGHSH and LQKENI.